These 31 T cell receptor beta chains were all obtained from the same sample, sequenced in a study of Ad26.COV2.S vaccination and SARS-CoV-2 variants. The assay was immunoSEQ multiplex PCR, and TCRdb's table has in-frame clones only and misses some. The data contain 290,000 or so clones, 70% to 90% of them singletons. Treatment denoted: about 20 received Ad26.COV2.S at low or high dose, single or two shots; about five received placebo; per-sample allocation not given. Sampling took place 63 days after the first vaccine or placebo injection. Specimen: peripheral blood, collected in a trial of Ad26.COV2.S vaccine versus placebo. These receptors all stem from a person aged 18-60 years who received the Ad26.COV2.S COVID-19 vaccine or a placebo.

This chain uses TRBV19 with TRBJ1-2, with TRBD1 as a possible D gene (5 bases). This CDR3 is 14 amino acids long. V was shortened by 3 bases and J by 2 bases, with 10 bases between the two germline ends. Germline V CDR1 and CDR2: LNHDA, SQIVND (reference sequence). CDR3 sequence (DNA): TGTGCCAGTAGTATCGGGGCAGGGAACTATGGCTACACCTTC. Residues: CASSIGAGNYGYTF.

V gene TRBV4-1 combines with J gene TRBJ2-5, with 9 bases identical to TRBD1. CDR1 and CDR2 from the germline V gene are MGHRA and YSYEKL. This CDR3 region has 15 residues. With 3 bases clipped from V and 5 bases from J, the junction kept 7 bases outside the gene matches. In DNA form, the CDR3 reads TGCGCCAGCAGCCATTTTCGGGACAGGGTGGAGACCCAGTACTTC. It specifies CASSHFRDRVETQYF.

The chain is built from TRBV25-1 and TRBJ2-5, with TRBD1 as a possible D gene (5 bases). The V gene's germline CDR1 is MGHDK and CDR2 SYGVNS. This CDR3 contains 13 residues. The V end was cut by 8 bases, the J end by 9 bases, with 19 bases between. CDR3 loop: CASRLGLGMPQYF. The CDR3 bases are TGTGCCAGCCGACTGGGGCTAGGTATGCCCCAGTACTTC.

The chain employs TRBV9 and TRBJ1-1, with D maybe TRBD1 (5 bases). This CDR3 has 14 residues. The V gene lost 3 bases and the J gene lost 4 bases, with 13 bases spanning the gap. Per the germline V gene, CDR1 is SGDLS and CDR2 is YYNGEE. CDR3 nucleotides: TGTGCCAGCAGCGCGGGACGCCAGGGCACTGAAGCTTTCTTT. It is translated as CASSAGRQGTEAFF.

The CDR3, as DNA: TGTGCCAGCAGCACCGACAGCTTAGAGACCCAGTACTTC. Its translation: CASSTDSLETQYF. The rearrangement links TRBV5-6 to TRBJ2-5; possible D gene TRBD1, 5 bases. The V gene's germline CDR1 is SGHDT and CDR2 YYEEEE. The V end lost 4 bases, the J end lost 4 bases, and 11 bases lay between the germline ends. CDR3 size: 13 residues.

CDR3 residues: CASSPGLYTQYF. CDR3 nucleotides: TGCGCCAGCAGCCCGGGACTATATACGCAGTATTTT. The chain joins TRBV10-1 to TRBJ2-3, with 7 bases identical to TRBD2. V gave up 6 bases and J gave up 7 bases; unmatched junction bases: 4. Germline V gene sequence: CDR1 WNHNN, CDR2 SYGVQD (reference sequence). The CDR3 consists of 12 residues.

The chain is built from TRBV4-1 and TRBJ2-7; TRBD1 matches at 10 bases. Germline CDR1 MGHRA, CDR2 YSYEKL. CDR3 length: 17 amino acids. With V trimmed by 1 base and J by 2 bases, 8 bases remained unmatched. The CDR3 sequence is CASSQGKDRGPAYEQYF. CDR3 coding DNA: TGCGCCAGCAGCCAAGGGAAAGACAGGGGGCCTGCCTACGAGCAGTACTTC.

This clone showed up just once. The chain has TRBV2 and TRBJ1-4, with unresolved D. Trimming shortened V by 7 bases and J by 3 bases, and 15 bases separated the two germline ends. Germline loops: CDR1 SNHLY, CDR2 FYNNEI. The CDR3 has 15 residues. The CDR3 DNA follows: TGTGCCAGCAACCTGCGAGGGTCGGCTAATGAAAAACTGTTTTTT. Its translation: CASNLRGSANEKLFF. The entire variable domain, with the rest obtained from reference TRBV2 and TRBJ1-4, is as follows: EPEVTQTPSHQVTQMGQEVILRCVPISNHLYFYWYRQILGQKVEFLVSFYNNEISEKSEIFDDQFSVERPDGSNFTLKIRSTKLEDSAMYFCASNLRGSANEKLFFGSGTQLSVL.

This chain links TRBV9 with TRBJ2-4; D unclear. The germline gives CDR1 SGDLS, CDR2 YYNGEE. Trimming pared 0 bases from V and 8 bases from J, leaving 12 bases between. This CDR3 has 14 residues. The CDR3 DNA reads TGTGCCAGCAGCGTAGGAACCCGACAAGACATTCAGTACTTC. Translated: CASSVGTRQDIQYF.

This sequence joins TRBV5-1 and TRBJ1-4; D remains ambiguous. The CDR3 runs 13 residues. V lost 0 bases, J lost 5 bases, and 5 bases lay in between. Germline CDR1 reads SGHRS; CDR2 reads YFSETQ. DNA of the CDR3: TGCGCCAGCAGCTTGGCATTCAATGAAAAACTGTTTTTT. Protein product: CASSLAFNEKLFF. Full variable domain (missing parts from reference TRBV5-1 and TRBJ1-4): KAGVTQTPRYLIKTRGQQVTLSCSPISGHRSVSWYQQTPGQGLQFLFEYFSETQRNKGNFPGRFSGRQFSNSRSEMNVSTLELGDSALYLCASSLAFNEKLFFGSGTQLSVL.

The chain links TRBV28 to TRBJ1-1, with D possibly TRBD1 on 6 matching bases. This CDR3 is built from 15 residues. Germline V CDR1 and CDR2: MDHEN, SYDVKM. The V gene lost 7 bases and the J gene lost 7 bases, with 22 bases spanning the gap. The CDR3 loop is CASNRYRGPFIEAFF. CDR3 in DNA: TGTGCCAGCAATAGGTACCGGGGGCCATTTATTGAAGCTTTCTTT.

Written as DNA, the CDR3 is TGTGCCAGCAGCTTAGCCCCGGTGAACGGGGAGCTGTTTTTT. Protein product: CASSLAPVNGELFF. The chain joins TRBV7-6 to TRBJ2-2; the D is unclear. Trimming took 0 bases from V and 7 from J, leaving 9 bases between them. Germline CDR1 and CDR2: SGHVS and FNYEAQ. The CDR3 runs 14 residues.

The rearrangement links TRBV7-9 to TRBJ1-1, with D perhaps matching TRBD1 (5 bases). This CDR3 has 14 amino acids. The germline V gene has CDR1 SEHNR and CDR2 FQNEAQ (reference sequence). Trimming pared 7 bases from V and 1 base from J, leaving 13 bases between. CDR3 residues: CASILRGTNTEAFF. The CDR3 DNA reads TGTGCCAGCATTTTAAGGGGTACGAACACTGAAGCTTTCTTT.

The sample holds one count of this clone. The rearrangement uses TRBV7-8 and TRBJ1-1; no clear D gene. V was shortened by 0 bases and J by 9 bases, with 20 bases between the two germline ends. This CDR3 is 16 amino acids long. CDR1 and CDR2 (germline): SGHVS, FQNEAQ. CDR3 protein: CASSLAQTPVDQKAFF. The CDR3 coding sequence is TGTGCCAGCAGCTTAGCGCAAACCCCGGTAGACCAGAAAGCTTTCTTT.

The CDR3 DNA sequence: TGTGCCAGCAGCTTGAGGAACGAGCAGTACTTC. Translating it yields CASSLRNEQYF. The rearrangement links TRBV5-6 to TRBJ2-7; D call uncertain. V was clipped by 1 base and J by 5 bases, with 4 bases between them. CDR1 and CDR2 from the germline V gene are SGHDT and YYEEEE. The CDR3 sequence is 11 residues long.

The V gene is TRBV19, the J gene TRBJ2-2; D unclear. Looked up from germline, CDR1 is LNHDA and CDR2 is SQIVND (reference sequence). CDR3 length: 19 residues. V was trimmed by 7 bases and J by 2 bases, leaving 26 bases between them. This CDR3 reads CASKRSFRLSLSNTGELFF. CDR3 coding DNA: TGTGCCAGTAAGAGGTCGTTTCGACTCTCCCTATCTAACACCGGGGAGCTGTTTTTT.

The rearrangement uses TRBV30 and TRBJ1-1; possibly TRBD1 for D (6 bases). CDR1 is GTSNPN and CDR2 is SVGIG in the germline V gene (reference sequence). The CDR3 is 14 amino acids. Between the trimmed V and J ends, which lost 4 bases and 0 bases, there was a span of 12 bases. The CDR3 sequence is CAWNIGQMNTEAFF. The CDR3 DNA sequence: TGTGCCTGGAACATAGGACAGATGAACACTGAAGCTTTCTTT.

The rearrangement uses TRBV5-1 and TRBJ2-7, with D unresolved. Trimming left V 2 bases short and J 2 bases short, with 11 bases between. This CDR3 spans 14 amino acids. Looked up from germline, CDR1 is SGHRS and CDR2 is YFSETQ. For the CDR3, the DNA is TGCGCCAGCAGCTTCCGCCAAAACACCTACGAGCAGTACTTC. Encoded protein: CASSFRQNTYEQYF.

This rearrangement joins TRBV25-1 to TRBJ2-7; 9 bases match TRBD1. The germline CDR1 and CDR2 sequences are MGHDK and SYGVNS. V lost 4 bases, J lost 6 bases, and 7 bases stayed unmatched. The CDR3 runs to 14 residues. The CDR3 nucleotides are TGTGCCAGCAGTGCTTGGGACAGGGAGGCCGAGCAGTACTTC. As protein: CASSAWDREAEQYF.

The chain carries TRBV5-1 and TRBJ2-1; the D gene is possibly TRBD2 (6 bases). Trimming pared 4 bases from V and 8 bases from J, leaving 13 bases between. The germline gives CDR1 SGHRS, CDR2 YFSETQ. The CDR3 contains 13 residues. Written as DNA, the CDR3 is TGCGCCAGCAGCCCCGGGAGTAAGGATGAGCAGTTCTTC. It translates to CASSPGSKDEQFF.

V gene TRBV7-8 combines with J gene TRBJ1-1; the D gene is possibly TRBD1 (5 bases). The CDR3 runs to 14 residues. The V gene lost 5 bases and the J gene lost 3 bases, with 13 bases spanning the gap. Germline CDR1 reads SGHVS; CDR2 reads FQNEAQ. The CDR3 is CASSAYAGYTEAFF. Here the CDR3 DNA reads TGTGCCAGCAGCGCCTATGCAGGGTACACTGAAGCTTTCTTT.

The genes are TRBV28 and TRBJ2-2; TRBD1 matches at 7 bases. The CDR3 sequence is 16 residues long. Germline lookup yields CDR1 MDHEN and CDR2 SYDVKM. J was trimmed by 1 base and V by 6 bases; bases with no gene match: 8. In nucleotides, the CDR3 is TGTGCCAGCAGACCGGGACAGCAGAGGAACACCGGGGAGCTGTTTTTT. This sequence encodes CASRPGQQRNTGELFF. Variable domain in full (rest from reference TRBV28 and TRBJ2-2): DVKVTQSSRYLVKRTGEKVFLECVQDMDHENMFWYRQDPGLGLRLIYFSYDVKMKEKGDIPEGYSVSREKKERFSLILESASTNQTSMYLCASRPGQQRNTGELFFGEGSRLTVL.

There are a few counts of this clone. The V call is TRBV9, the J call TRBJ2-7, with 8 positions matching TRBD1. Germline lookup yields CDR1 SGDLS and CDR2 YYNGEE. CDR3 size: 15 residues. V dropped 6 bases and J dropped 7; count of bases not matched to a gene: 15. CDR3 in amino acids: CASTEFFGQGEEQYF. In DNA form, the CDR3 reads TGTGCCAGCACCGAATTCTTTGGACAGGGCGAGGAGCAGTACTTC.

V gene TRBV19 combines with J gene TRBJ1-2, with D perhaps matching TRBD1 (6 bases). Germline CDR1 and CDR2: LNHDA and SQIVND (reference sequence). The V gene lost 3 bases and the J gene lost 7 bases, with 21 bases spanning the gap. The CDR3 covers 16 residues. CDR3 in DNA: TGTGCCAGTAGTATTACAGGGAGTGGACGGAGCGTTGGCTACACCTTC. It encodes CASSITGSGRSVGYTF.

V gene TRBV5-1 combines with J gene TRBJ1-1, with TRBD1 matching 7 bases. Germline V CDR1 and CDR2: SGHRS, YFSETQ. The length of the CDR3 is 14 residues. Trimming at V came to 0 bases and at J to 4 bases, leaving 3 bases not matched to a gene. CDR3 nucleotide sequence: TGCGCCAGCAGCTTGGGAGGGGGCACCACTGAAGCTTTCTTT. Translated, it gives CASSLGGGTTEAFF.

V gene TRBV11-1 combines with J gene TRBJ2-1, with D maybe TRBD2 (6 bases). Germline V gene lookup returns CDR1 SGHAT and CDR2 FQDESV (reference sequence). The V end was cut by 1 base, the J end by 7 bases, with 8 bases between. The CDR3 consists of 13 residues. As DNA, the CDR3 is TGTGCCAGCAGCTTAGGTCGGGGGAATGAGCAGTTCTTC. Its protein product is CASSLGRGNEQFF.

V is TRBV27 and J is TRBJ2-1, with D perhaps matching TRBD1 or TRBD2 (6 bases each). Germline values: CDR1 MNHEY, CDR2 SMNVEV (reference sequence). Trimming removed 5 bases at V and 4 bases at J, with 27 bases between. The length of the CDR3 is 19 residues. The CDR3 nucleotides are TGTGCCAGCAGTGGGATTCTGGGTCCGGGGGCCATTACTTACAATGAGCAGTTCTTC. Translation: CASSGILGPGAITYNEQFF.

The V call is TRBV5-1, the J call TRBJ2-5, with 7 bases identical to TRBD2. V was pared by 4 bases and J by 2 bases, with 11 bases of the junction left unmatched. CDR3 length: 16 amino acids. In germline, CDR1 is SGHRS, CDR2 YFSETQ. CDR3 region: CASSEGAGLVQETQYF. CDR3 bases: TGCGCCAGCAGCGAGGGAGCGGGACTGGTACAAGAGACCCAGTACTTC.

The rearrangement uses TRBV28 and TRBJ1-2; D may be TRBD1 (6 bases). V lost 6 bases, J lost 0 bases, and 8 bases lay in between. CDR3 length: 13 residues. Germline loops: CDR1 MDHEN, CDR2 SYDVKM. The CDR3 bases are TGTGCCAGCAGGTGGACAGCTAACTATGGCTACACCTTC. Translated: CASRWTANYGYTF.

The chain links TRBV2 to TRBJ1-6, with D possibly being TRBD1 (5 bases). The CDR3 is made up of 16 amino acids. Germline V gene lookup returns CDR1 SNHLY and CDR2 FYNNEI. Between the trimmed V and J ends, which lost 0 bases and 9 bases, there was a span of 15 bases. In DNA, the CDR3 is TGTGCCAGCAGTGAAGCGCTTGGCAGGGACGGTTCACCCCTCCACTTT. This codes for CASSEALGRDGSPLHF.

V usage is TRBV20-1 and J usage is TRBJ2-5; the D is unclear. Germline V CDR1 and CDR2: DFQATT, SNEGSKA (reference sequence). V lost 7 bases, J lost 4 bases, and 7 bases lay in between. This CDR3 spans 10 amino acids. Written as DNA, the CDR3 is TGCAGTGTCCAGCGAGAGACCCAGTACTTC. Translated: CSVQRETQYF.